This T cell receptor beta chain derives from a study of T cell repertoires in cytomegalovirus infection. TCRdb reanalysed the reads using MiXCR and keeps one entry per CDR3 protein. In the table there are roughly 920,000 distinct CDR3 sequences, around 31% of which are singletons. CDR1 MNHEY and CDR2 SVGEGT come from the germline V gene. Trimming removed 3 bases at V and 0 bases at J, with 9 bases between. The CDR3 totals 14 residues. Study-level results: Predominance within the ex vivo response was attributable to HLA-C-restricted CMV-specific TCR beta clonotypes.

This clonotype showed up many times. Its matching antigen is unknown. The source is a human donor in good health (CMV status not recorded). Some clones in this sample may be carry-over from other donors' samples. V gene TRBV6-2 or TRBV6-3 combines with J gene TRBJ2-7; perhaps TRBD2 as D (5 bases). The specimen was cultured CD8+ T cells from PBMCs, collected from culture after CMV antigen stimulation. CDR3 nucleotide sequence: TGTGCCAGCAGTTATTCGGGGATCTCCTACGAGCAGTACGTC. It codes for CASSYSGISYEQYV.